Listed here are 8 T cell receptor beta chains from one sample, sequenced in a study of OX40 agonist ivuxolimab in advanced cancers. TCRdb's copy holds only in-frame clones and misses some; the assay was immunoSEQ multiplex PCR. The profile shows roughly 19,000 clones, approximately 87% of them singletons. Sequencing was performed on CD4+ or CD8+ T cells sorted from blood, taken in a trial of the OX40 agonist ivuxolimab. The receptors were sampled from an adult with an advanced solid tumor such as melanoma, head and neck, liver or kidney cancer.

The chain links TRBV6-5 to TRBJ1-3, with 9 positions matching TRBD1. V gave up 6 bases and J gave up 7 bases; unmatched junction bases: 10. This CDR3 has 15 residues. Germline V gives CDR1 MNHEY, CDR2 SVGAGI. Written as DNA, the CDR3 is TGTGCCAGCAGGACCGGGACAGGGATCCAGAACACCATATATTTT. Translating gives CASRTGTGIQNTIYF.

Written as DNA, the CDR3 is TGTGCCAGCAGTTATGGGGGGGGCACTGAGCAGTTCTTC. Amino acid sequence: CASSYGGGTEQFF. The rearrangement links TRBV6-5 to TRBJ2-1, with TRBD2 as a possible D gene (7 bases). V lost 3 bases and J 9 bases, leaving 12 bases between the germline ends. There are 13 residues in the CDR3. CDR1 and CDR2 from the germline V gene are MNHEY and SVGAGI.

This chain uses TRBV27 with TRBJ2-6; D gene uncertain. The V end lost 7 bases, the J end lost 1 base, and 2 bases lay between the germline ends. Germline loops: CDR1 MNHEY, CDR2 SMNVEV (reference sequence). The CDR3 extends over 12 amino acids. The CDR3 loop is CASKSGANVLTF. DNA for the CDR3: TGTGCCAGCAAGTCTGGGGCCAACGTCCTGACTTTC.

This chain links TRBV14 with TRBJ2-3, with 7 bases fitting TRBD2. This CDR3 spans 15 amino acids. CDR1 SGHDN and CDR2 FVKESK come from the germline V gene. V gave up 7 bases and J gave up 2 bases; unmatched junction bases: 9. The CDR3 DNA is TGTGCCAGCACACCCTCTAGCGGAAACACAGATACGCAGTATTTT. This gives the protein CASTPSSGNTDTQYF.

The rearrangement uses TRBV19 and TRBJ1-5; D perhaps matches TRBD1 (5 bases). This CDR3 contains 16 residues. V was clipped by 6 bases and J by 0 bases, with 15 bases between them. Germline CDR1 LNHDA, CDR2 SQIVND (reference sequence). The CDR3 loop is CASSLQVIYSNQPQHF. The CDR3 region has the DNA TGTGCCAGTAGCCTACAGGTGATCTATAGCAATCAGCCCCAGCATTTT.

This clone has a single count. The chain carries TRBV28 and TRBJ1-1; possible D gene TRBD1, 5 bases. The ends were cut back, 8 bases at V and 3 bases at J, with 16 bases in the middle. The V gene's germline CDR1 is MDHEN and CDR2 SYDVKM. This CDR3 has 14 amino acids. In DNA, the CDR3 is TGTGCCAGCTTCCTGGGGGGACGGGACACTGAAGCTTTCTTT. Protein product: CASFLGGRDTEAFF.

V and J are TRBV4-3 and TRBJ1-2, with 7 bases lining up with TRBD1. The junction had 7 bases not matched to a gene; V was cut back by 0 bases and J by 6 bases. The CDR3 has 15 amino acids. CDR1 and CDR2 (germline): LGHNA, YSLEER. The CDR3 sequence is CASSQEEGAGDGYTF. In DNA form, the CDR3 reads TGCGCCAGCAGCCAAGAAGAGGGGGCAGGAGATGGCTACACCTTC.

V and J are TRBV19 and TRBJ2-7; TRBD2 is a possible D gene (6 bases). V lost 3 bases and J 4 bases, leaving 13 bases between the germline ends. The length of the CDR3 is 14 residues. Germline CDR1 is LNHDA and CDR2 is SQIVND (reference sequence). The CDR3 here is CASSIPGGTYEQYF. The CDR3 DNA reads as TGTGCCAGTAGTATCCCCGGAGGGACTTACGAGCAGTACTTC.